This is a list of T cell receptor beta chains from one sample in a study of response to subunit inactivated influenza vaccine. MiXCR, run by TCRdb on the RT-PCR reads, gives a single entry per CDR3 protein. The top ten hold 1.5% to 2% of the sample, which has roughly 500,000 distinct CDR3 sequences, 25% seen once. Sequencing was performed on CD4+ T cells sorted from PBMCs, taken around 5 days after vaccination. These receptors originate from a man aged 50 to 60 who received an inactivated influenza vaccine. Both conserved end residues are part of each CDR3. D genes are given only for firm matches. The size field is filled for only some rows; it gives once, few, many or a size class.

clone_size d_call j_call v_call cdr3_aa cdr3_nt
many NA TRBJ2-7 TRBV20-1 CSATSIESPYEQYF TGCAGTGCGACATCGATCGAGTCGCCTTACGAGCAGTACTTC
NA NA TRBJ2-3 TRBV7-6 CASSLVWGRRDTQYF TGTGCCAGCAGCTTAGTATGGGGGCGCAGAGATACGCAGTATTTT
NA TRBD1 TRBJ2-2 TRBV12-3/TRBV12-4 CASSGRGRLNTGELFF TGTGCCAGCAGTGGCAGGGGGCGATTGAACACCGGGGAGCTGTTTTTT
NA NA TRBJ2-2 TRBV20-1 CSALLVNTGELFF TGCAGTGCTCTCCTCGTGAACACCGGGGAGCTGTTTTTT
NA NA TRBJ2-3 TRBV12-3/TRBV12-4 CASSAGTTDTQYF TGTGCCAGCAGTGCCGGGACCACAGATACGCAGTATTTT
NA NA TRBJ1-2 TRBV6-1 CASSEQGINGYTF TGTGCCAGCAGTGAACAGGGTATTAATGGCTACACCTTC
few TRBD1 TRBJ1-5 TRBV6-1 CASSRTGGRGQPQHF TGTGCCAGCAGTCGGACAGGGGGCCGAGGTCAGCCCCAGCATTTT
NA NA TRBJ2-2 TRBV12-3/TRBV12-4 CASSYDMNTGELFF TGTGCCAGCAGTTATGACATGAACACCGGGGAGCTGTTTTTT
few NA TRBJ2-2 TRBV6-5 CASSSGRFLGGELFF TGTGCCAGCAGTTCGGGACGATTCCTGGGCGGGGAGCTGTTTTTT
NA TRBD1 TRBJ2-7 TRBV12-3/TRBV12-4 CASKLGQGAYEQYF TGTGCCAGCAAACTGGGACAGGGGGCTTACGAGCAGTACTTC
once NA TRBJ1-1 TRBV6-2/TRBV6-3 CASGMGALNTEAFF TGTGCCAGCGGGATGGGGGCCCTAAACACTGAAGCTTTCTTT
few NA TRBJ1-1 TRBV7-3 CASSPSTNTEAFF TGTGCCAGCAGCCCTTCGACGAACACTGAAGCTTTCTTT
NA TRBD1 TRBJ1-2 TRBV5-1 CASSQVTEQGADYGYTF TGCGCCAGCAGCCAAGTAACCGAACAGGGGGCCGACTATGGCTACACCTTC
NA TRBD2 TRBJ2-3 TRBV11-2 CASSFSTGLGTDTQYF TGTGCCAGCAGCTTCTCCACGGGACTAGGCACAGATACGCAGTATTTT
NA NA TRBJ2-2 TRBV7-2 CASSLAGPHTGELFF TGTGCCAGCAGCTTAGCGGGGCCGCACACCGGGGAGCTGTTTTTT
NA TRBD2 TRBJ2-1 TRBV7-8 CASSLAGGLAGSGQFF TGTGCCAGCAGCTTAGCGGGAGGGCTAGCGGGATCAGGGCAGTTCTTC
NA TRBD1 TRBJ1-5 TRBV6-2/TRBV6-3 CASTLTGNQPQHF TGTGCCAGCACCCTGACAGGGAACCAGCCCCAGCATTTT
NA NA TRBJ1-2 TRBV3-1 CASSQEATGIHGYTF TGTGCCAGCAGCCAAGAGGCAACAGGGATCCATGGCTACACCTTC
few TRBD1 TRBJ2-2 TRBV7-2 CASSLRRQGNTGELFF TGTGCCAGCAGCTTACGCCGACAGGGGAACACCGGGGAGCTGTTTTTT
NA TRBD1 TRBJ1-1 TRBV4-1 CASSRYQPGQGSPTEAFF TGCGCCAGCAGCCGATACCAACCGGGACAGGGGAGCCCCACTGAAGCTTTCTTT
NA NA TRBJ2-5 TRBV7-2 CASSPRMGSETQYF TGTGCCAGCAGCCCCCGGATGGGGTCGGAGACCCAGTACTTC
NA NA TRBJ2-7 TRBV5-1 CASSLPSGAPYEQYF TGCGCCAGCAGCTTGCCCTCGGGGGCCCCCTACGAGCAGTACTTC
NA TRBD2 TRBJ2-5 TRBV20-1 CSASGGARLEETQYF TGCAGTGCTAGCGGGGGGGCCCGGTTGGAGGAGACCCAGTACTTC
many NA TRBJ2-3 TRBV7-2 CASSPGQSTDTQYF TGTGCCAGCAGCCCCGGACAGAGCACAGATACGCAGTATTTT
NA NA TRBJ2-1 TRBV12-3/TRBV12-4 CATRRGQPYNEQFF TGTGCCACCAGGCGGGGACAACCTTACAATGAGCAGTTCTTC
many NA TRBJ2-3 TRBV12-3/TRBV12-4 CASSLNLQFTDTQYF TGTGCCAGCAGTTTAAATCTGCAGTTCACAGATACGCAGTATTTT
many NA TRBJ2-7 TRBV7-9 CASSLGTGVEEQYF TGTGCCAGCAGCCTTGGGACTGGAGTCGAGGAGCAGTACTTC
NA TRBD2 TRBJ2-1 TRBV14 CASSQPPGLAGYNEQFF TGTGCCAGCAGCCAGCCTCCGGGACTAGCGGGGTACAATGAGCAGTTCTTC
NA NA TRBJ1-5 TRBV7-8 CASSLQGPSNQPQHF TGTGCCAGCAGCTTACAGGGACCCAGCAATCAGCCCCAGCATTTT
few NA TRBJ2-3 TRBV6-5 CASSQSSDTQYF TGTGCCAGCAGCCAATCATCCGATACGCAGTATTTT
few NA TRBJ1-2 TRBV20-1 CSAHGGGRADGYTF TGCAGTGCCCACGGCGGAGGCAGGGCGGATGGCTACACCTTC
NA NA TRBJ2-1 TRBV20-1 CSARRALSNEQFF TGCAGTGCTAGGAGGGCCTTGAGCAATGAGCAGTTCTTC
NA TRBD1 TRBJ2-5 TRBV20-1 CSALDRGHPTQYF TGCAGTGCCTTGGACAGGGGACATCCGACCCAGTACTTC
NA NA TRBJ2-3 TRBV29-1 CSVEKGGSPDTQYF TGCAGCGTTGAAAAAGGGGGGAGCCCAGATACGCAGTATTTT
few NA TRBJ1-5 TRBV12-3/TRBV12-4 CASSLVGGLQPQHF TGTGCCAGCAGTTTAGTAGGGGGGCTGCAGCCCCAGCATTTT
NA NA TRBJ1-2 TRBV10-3 CAISAGRNYGYTF TGTGCCATCAGTGCAGGCAGAAACTATGGCTACACCTTC
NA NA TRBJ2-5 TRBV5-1 CASSLVRRNQETQYF TGCGCCAGCAGCTTGGTGCGACGAAATCAAGAGACCCAGTACTTC
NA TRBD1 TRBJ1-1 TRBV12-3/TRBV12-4 CASSLTGTGTEAFF TGTGCCAGCAGTTTAACAGGGACAGGAACTGAAGCTTTCTTT
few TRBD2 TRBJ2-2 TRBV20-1 CSAPGASGGPTGELFF TGCAGTGCCCCAGGGGCTAGCGGGGGGCCTACCGGGGAGCTGTTTTTT